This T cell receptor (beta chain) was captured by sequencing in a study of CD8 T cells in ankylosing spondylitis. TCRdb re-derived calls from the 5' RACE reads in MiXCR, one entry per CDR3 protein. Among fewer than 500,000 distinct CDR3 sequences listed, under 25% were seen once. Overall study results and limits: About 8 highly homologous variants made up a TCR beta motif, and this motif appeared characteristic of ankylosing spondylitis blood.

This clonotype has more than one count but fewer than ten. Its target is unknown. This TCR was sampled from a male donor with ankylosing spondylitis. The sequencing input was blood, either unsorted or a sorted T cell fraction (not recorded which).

The CDR3 is CASSYSGRGKAFF. The CDR3 DNA reads TGTGCCAGCAGTTACTCGGGCAGAGGGAAAGCTTTCTTT. The chain employs TRBV6-5 and TRBJ1-1; D is unresolved. The CDR3 totals 13 residues. V dropped 0 bases and J dropped 9 bases, with 11 bases sitting between them. The germline V gene has CDR1 MNHEY and CDR2 SVGAGI.